A single sample is the source of the 13 T cell receptor beta chains below, sequenced in a study of T cell responses to AZD1222 COVID-19 vaccine. Profiled with immunoSEQ multiplex PCR; TCRdb holds only in-frame clones, not every one. The sample consists of 80,000 to 100,000 clones, roughly 92% of them appearing once. This sample comprised peripheral blood, obtained on day 0 of AZD1222 vaccination. Receptor source: an adult in good health.

V gene TRBV5-1 combines with J gene TRBJ2-2; TRBD2 might be the D (6 bases). Germline V lookup: CDR1 SGHRS, CDR2 YFSETQ. With 4 bases removed from V and 3 bases from J, the gap between germline ends came to 19 bases. The CDR3 runs to 17 residues. In nucleotides, the CDR3 is TGCGCCAGCAGCGGGGAGGTGCTAGCACAATACACCGGGGAGCTGTTTTTT. Protein: CASSGEVLAQYTGELFF.

The rearrangement uses TRBV5-1 and TRBJ2-1; D perhaps matches TRBD2 (5 bases). Germline V gene data show CDR1 as SGHRS and CDR2 as YFSETQ. CDR3 length equals 14 residues. The V gene lost 2 bases and the J gene lost 5 bases, with 11 bases spanning the gap. The chain's CDR3 is CASSFEGPHNEQFF. CDR3 in DNA: TGCGCCAGCAGCTTTGAGGGTCCACACAATGAGCAGTTCTTC.

The rearrangement uses TRBV19 and TRBJ1-5, with D hard to call. Trimming cost V 2 bases and J 6 bases, with 14 bases left between them. Per germline, CDR1 LNHDA and CDR2 SQIVND (reference sequence). The CDR3 covers 15 residues. In DNA, the CDR3 is TGTGCCAGTAGTATAACGGGCGGGGTAAGTCAGCCCCAGCATTTT. Translating it yields CASSITGGVSQPQHF.

The chain carries TRBV27 and TRBJ1-2; TRBD1 matches 9 bases. With V trimmed by 6 bases and J by 4 bases, 9 bases remained unmatched. The CDR3 is 15 amino acids. The germline V gene has CDR1 MNHEY and CDR2 SMNVEV (reference sequence). The CDR3 DNA follows: TGTGCCAGCAGGAAGGTACAGGGGGCCAGCTATGGCTACACCTTC. The encoded protein is CASRKVQGASYGYTF.

V and J are TRBV6-2 or TRBV6-3 and TRBJ1-2; 10 nucleotides agree with TRBD1. This CDR3 region has 18 residues. Trimming at V came to 0 bases and at J to 3 bases, leaving 10 bases not matched to a gene. Germline V lookup: CDR1 MNHEY, CDR2 SVGEGT. The DNA of the CDR3 is TGTGCCAGCAGTTACTCGGAGACAGGGGGCGACTACGACTATGGCTACACCTTC. It translates to CASSYSETGGDYDYGYTF.

This rearrangement joins TRBV27 to TRBJ1-2; D remains unclear. The CDR3 length is 13 residues. With 9 bases removed from V and 0 bases from J, the gap between germline ends came to 11 bases. CDR1 MNHEY and CDR2 SMNVEV come from the germline V gene (reference sequence). DNA of the CDR3: TGTGCCAGTTCGGAGCGTCCTAACTATGGCTACACCTTC. It is translated as CASSERPNYGYTF.

V usage is TRBV11-3 and J usage is TRBJ2-2, with D unresolved. The germline V gene encodes CDR1 SGHNT and CDR2 YENEEA. There are 15 residues in the CDR3. Trimming shortened V by 5 bases and J by 6 bases, and 16 bases separated the two germline ends. The CDR3 spells CASSQTPESPGELFF. Written as DNA, the CDR3 is TGTGCCAGCAGCCAAACTCCAGAAAGCCCCGGGGAGCTGTTTTTT.

The chain uses TRBV5-1 and TRBJ1-1; TRBD1 agrees at 8 bases. The germline gives CDR1 SGHRS, CDR2 YFSETQ. V shed 4 bases, J shed 5 bases, and the junction held 7 bases outside the gene matches. This CDR3 is 14 amino acids long. The CDR3 is CASSTGQGLTEAFF. The CDR3 bases are TGCGCCAGCAGCACCGGACAGGGTTTAACTGAAGCTTTCTTT.

The chain combines TRBV20-1 with TRBJ2-1; D might be TRBD1 (6 bases). The CDR3 consists of 15 residues. V shed 3 bases and J shed 12 bases, with 24 bases lying between them. Germline V lookup: CDR1 DFQATT, CDR2 SNEGSKA (reference sequence). The CDR3 is CSASNGLGLGRGQFF. The CDR3 region has the DNA TGCAGTGCTAGTAACGGACTCGGCCTGGGCAGGGGGCAGTTCTTC.

The chain couples TRBV19 to TRBJ1-3; perhaps TRBD1 as D (5 bases). This CDR3 region has 15 residues. CDR1 and CDR2 from the germline V gene are LNHDA and SQIVND (reference sequence). Trimming stripped 3 bases from V and 4 bases from J, with 13 bases between. For the CDR3, the DNA is TGTGCCAGTAGTATCCGCCAGGGCGTCGGAAACACCATATATTTT. It encodes CASSIRQGVGNTIYF.

J is TRBJ1-2 and V is TRBV19, with 7 positions matching TRBD1. Germline CDR1 reads LNHDA; CDR2 reads SQIVND (reference sequence). The V and J ends lost 7 bases and 4 bases, in that order; junction bases with no gene match: 3. CDR3 length: 12 residues. The CDR3 loop is CASTNRGYGYTF. CDR3 bases: TGTGCCAGTACGAACAGGGGCTATGGCTACACCTTC.

The J gene is TRBJ2-1, the V gene TRBV28, with no clear D. Per germline, CDR1 MDHEN and CDR2 SYDVKM. Trimming shortened V by 5 bases and J by 7 bases, and 12 bases separated the two germline ends. This CDR3 comprises 13 residues. The DNA for the CDR3 is TGTGCCAGCAGTCCCCGACGGGTGAATGAGCAGTTCTTC. It is translated as CASSPRRVNEQFF.

This clone was recorded once. The chain links TRBV12-3 or TRBV12-4 to TRBJ1-1; D call uncertain. The length of the CDR3 is 13 residues. Trimming shortened V by 1 base and J by 4 bases, and 7 bases separated the two germline ends. The CDR3 sequence is CASSLEVRTEAFF. DNA for the CDR3: TGTGCCAGCAGTTTAGAGGTACGCACTGAAGCTTTCTTT.